The sequence of this T cell receptor beta chain was determined in a study of STAT5B mutations in CD4+ large granular lymphocyte leukemia. Controls came from buffy coats of healthy blood donors. Regarding this clone: At the DNA level, this CDR3 is encoded by other sequences in the same sample as well.

Germline trimming cut 6 bases from V and 7 bases from J; bases unmatched to any gene: 11. Per the germline V gene, CDR1 is SEHNR and CDR2 is FQNEAQ (reference sequence). This CDR3 contains 15 residues. Assay: immunoSEQ multiplex PCR; the TCRdb copy retains only in-frame clones and omits some. The table records approximately 30,000 clones, about 70% of them present only once. The receptor's source is a human donor in good health. The chain joins TRBV7-9 to TRBJ2-1, with 8 bases lining up with TRBD2. Sequenced material: CD4+ T cells from blood buffy coats. Here the CDR3 reads CASSSPAGGYNEQFF. The CDR3 DNA sequence: TGTGCCAGCAGTAGTCCCGCGGGGGGATATAATGAGCAGTTCTTC.